The subject of this entry is one T cell receptor beta chain. This sample stems from a study of shared clonotypes between healthy human individuals. At the level of the study: Per donor, CD8 memory used one plate, CD8 naive used two, CD4 memory used three and CD4 naive used three.

Data came from immunoSEQ multiplex PCR; TCRdb stores just in-frame clones and leaves some out. Seen here are a few million clones, 85% to 95% observed once, and the top ten hold more than 0.35%. The CDR3 spans 16 residues. With V trimmed by 3 bases and J by 1 base, 8 bases remained unmatched. Germline loops: CDR1 MGHRA, CDR2 YSYEKL. From CD4+ cells came CD45RA+ naive and CD45RA-negative memory subsets. This sequence originates from a man between 18 and 29 years old in good health. Some clones in this sample may be carry-over from other donors' samples. The chain links TRBV4-1 to TRBJ2-5; the match to TRBD2 covers 7 bases. Sequenced sample: naive CD4+ T cells from PBMCs. The subset was: CD45RA+ positively selected. Here the CDR3 DNA reads TGCGCCAGCAGCCATCTTAAGCGGGACCCCCAAGAGACCCAGTACTTC. This gives the protein CASSHLKRDPQETQYF.